One sample yielded the 5 T cell receptor beta chains listed below, sequenced in a study of T cells in Graves' hyperthyroidism and ophthalmopathy. The investigators amplified TCR beta CDR3 regions from RNA transcripts. The HTBI primer set served for first-round RT-PCR of the TCR CDR3. MiXCR was run by TCRdb on the multiplex PCR reads, yielding one entry per CDR3 protein. The table includes approximately 400,000 distinct CDR3 sequences, around 20% detected once. The sequencing input was blood. These receptors were taken from a man between 18 and 35 years old with Graves' ophthalmopathy.

This chain connects TRBV6-2 or TRBV6-3 to TRBJ2-3, with 10 bases identical to TRBD2. CDR1 is MNHEY and CDR2 is SVGEGT in the germline V gene. CDR3 size: 15 residues. V shed 7 bases, J shed 0 bases, and the junction held 4 bases outside the gene matches. Here the CDR3 reads CASILAGGSTDTQYF. CDR3 DNA: TGTGCCAGCATTTTAGCGGGGGGAAGCACAGATACGCAGTATTTT.

The chain joins TRBV19 to TRBJ2-1; 8 bases are shared with TRBD2. CDR1 and CDR2 (germline): LNHDA, SQIVND (reference sequence). CDR3 length equals 14 residues. The V gene end was trimmed by 9 bases and the J gene end by 4 bases; junction bases not matched to a gene: 8. CDR3 nucleotide sequence: TGTGCCAGCATCTCGGGGGGGCCTTACAATGAGCAGTTCTTC. Protein product: CASISGGPYNEQFF.

This clonotype occurred many times. The chain is built from TRBV28 and TRBJ2-5, with D unresolved. Trimming took off 2 bases at V and 0 bases at J, with 7 bases between the two ends. Germline lookup yields CDR1 MDHEN and CDR2 SYDVKM. The CDR3 runs 14 residues. CDR3 nucleotides: TGTGCCAGCAGTTTACGCCAGCACCAAGAGACCCAGTACTTC. The encoded protein is CASSLRQHQETQYF.

The CDR3 loop is CASRGQVGSNQPQHF. CDR3 sequence (DNA): TGTGCCAGTAGAGGACAGGTGGGTAGCAATCAGCCCCAGCATTTT. The gene calls are TRBV19 and TRBJ1-5, with 7 bases fitting TRBD1. Looked up from germline, CDR1 is LNHDA and CDR2 is SQIVND (reference sequence). Germline trimming cut 6 bases from V and 0 bases from J; bases unmatched to any gene: 5. This CDR3 is 15 amino acids long. The whole variable domain, remainder taken from reference TRBV19 and TRBJ1-5, is DGGITQSPKYLFRKEGQNVTLSCEQNLNHDAMYWYRQDPGQGLRLIYYSQIVNDFQKGDIAEGYSVSREKKESFPLTVTSAQKNPTAFYLCASRGQVGSNQPQHFGDGTRLSIL.

This clonotype showed up just a few times. This could be a read error, since a much larger clone is one nucleotide away. The chain carries TRBV18 and TRBJ1-1, with no clear D. The CDR3 spans 13 residues. From germline, CDR1 is KGHSH and CDR2 LQKENI. CDR3 in amino acids: CAGSPGQPQEAFF. The CDR3 nucleotides read TGTGCCGGCTCACCGGGCCAGCCGCAAGAAGCTTTCTTT.